Sequencing of this TCR beta chain was carried out in a study of beta chain bispecific antibodies for T cell cancers (dated by TCRdb to about 2021). About the investigation overall: Healthy donor T cells were cocultured with T cell leukemia lines and bispecific antibodies, and TRBV sequencing of the surviving cells was then used to measure how much each TRBV family was depleted. Surface TRBV12 (TRBV12-3) was expressed by Jurkat cells, and surface TRBV5-5 was expressed by HPB-ALL cells. Paper-wide results and their limitations: Each sequenced sample mixed leukemia cell line cells with normal T cells, and most targeted TRBV signal came from the leukemia cells rather than normal T cells. Cross-reactivity of the anti-TRBV5-5 antibody with TRBV5-6 was attributed to high sequence similarity between the two genes.

Unique molecular identifier barcodes were built into the libraries and used for clonotype quantification. Qiagen AllPrep DNA/RNA Micro kits were used to isolate total RNA, and an Agilent TapeStation was used to check RNA quality. TCR beta libraries were built by 5' RACE: cDNA synthesis followed by two PCR steps using TCR beta constant-region gene-specific primers. Sequencing of the TCR beta libraries was performed on an Illumina MiSeq platform. In the original analysis: Reads were processed with MIGEC, MiXCR and VDJtools. The frequency of each clonotype was calculated as the fraction of all unique molecular identifiers in the sample that belonged to that clonotype. Nonfunctional TRBV genes classified in IMGT as pseudogenes or open reading frames, such as TRBV1, TRBV12-1 and TRBV21, were excluded. The public reads were quality trimmed at Q25 with fastp and then assembled into clones with MiXCR by TCRdb, keeping productive beta chains. Each CDR3 protein gets just one entry, which takes the most common genes and DNA from the rows behind it. TCRdb, rather than the study authors, made the V and J calls. Within this sample are around 15,000 distinct CDR3 sequences, with approximately 2.2% of them counted one time only. In total, the top ten clones hold 6.9% of the sample.

The table lists this clonotype with many counts. It has no known antigen specificity. No qualities accompany the bases; no much larger clone lies one base away. T cells were expanded from blood mononuclear cells for 3 to 4 days using either anti-CD3 antibody OKT3 or CD3/CD28 Dynabeads. The expanded T cells were grown in RPMI 1640 containing approximately 10% fetal bovine serum, recombinant human IL-2 (approximately 94 IU/ml) and IL-7 (approximately 4.8 ng/ml). For cocultures, 50,000 or so normal T cells were combined with 50,000 or so target cells and bispecific antibody in 75 to 100 ul and incubated for roughly 15 hours at 37 degrees C. Each bispecific antibody consisted of two single-chain variable fragments expressed in a single-chain diabody format with a His tag. Effector T cells came from healthy human donors; peripheral blood mononuclear cells were isolated from leukapheresis samples by Ficoll density gradient centrifugation.

Reading from cysteine to phenylalanine, the CDR3 counts 13 amino acids. The CDR3 DNA has 39 bases and is translated from base 1. The germline V gene (reference sequence) supplies CDR1 SEHNR and CDR2 FQNEAQ. V is shortened by 5 bases, J by 2 bases, and the region joining them spans 10 bases. The receptor was derived from a human donor in good health. Some clones in this sample may be carry-over from other donors' samples. The rearranged chain carries TRBV7-9 and TRBJ2-7, with the D gene not confidently named. The sequencing input was healthy donor T cells cultured with leukemia cells. The bases are TGTGCCAGCAGCGAGAGAGGAGCCTACGAGCAGTACTTC. Translation gives CASSERGAYEQYF.